This T cell receptor (beta chain) was sequenced in a study of blood T cells in healthy people across ages (dated by TCRdb to the mid-2010s). In the study overall: In model experiments, roughly one uniquely barcoded TCR beta cDNA molecule per two T cells was captured by template switching. The donors were split into four age groups: young (average around 15 years), middle-aged (about 40), aged (approximately 60) and long-lived (roughly 86). To avoid experimental bias, donors of different ages were spread randomly across the sequencing lanes. Age-related changes in TCR beta repertoire diversity were measured in the study by deep sequencing normalized with unique cDNA molecular identifiers. For two donors (one aged 18 to 29 and one aged 80 or older), the study analyzed two additional independent replicas of 1 million unique cDNA reads from the same blood draw.

The investigation overall reported the following: Observed TCR beta diversity per million T cells fell roughly linearly with age, and a significant reduction was already apparent by age around 40. Compared with the aged group, more naive CD4+ T cells, fewer expanded clones and increased TCR diversity were shown by the long-lived group, suggesting age selection. Because profiling used bulk unsorted PBMCs, naive and antigen-experienced compartments could not be compared conclusively. Because the CMV infection status of the donors was unknown, age-related changes in expanded clonotypes may potentially have been confounded. There was a strong correlation between observed TCR beta diversity and the percentage of naive T cells measured by flow cytometry. Estimates of total diversity from one million sequenced T cells were regarded as lower bounds and underestimates.

Turning to this clonotype: Its antigen specificity is not known. No much larger clone exists at a distance of one base, and base qualities are not known.

The donors were some 36 Caucasian individuals from Russia, aged about 6 to 95 years, who were systemically healthy. Each donor gave around 9 milliliters of peripheral blood, collected into EDTA-treated Vacutainer tubes. PBMCs were isolated by Ficoll-Paque density-gradient centrifugation, with at least 6 million obtained per sample. Total RNA, at least 5 micrograms per sample, was extracted from PBMCs with Trizol reagent. For every donor, an aliquot of PBMCs went through flow cytometry to measure the percentages of naive CD45RAhigh/CD27high T cells. CDR1 DFQATT and CDR2 SNEGSKA were looked up in the germline V gene (reference sequence). V and J lose 0 bases and 8 bases, and a span of 7 bases separates them. The CDR3 covers 11 residues, taking in both the cysteine and the phenylalanine. Just CDR3 DNA is preserved here, 33 bases in frame from base 1. The library was produced with 5' RACE. Sequencing relied on an Illumina HiSeq 2500. A second PCR of roughly 7 to 12 cycles was performed with a sample-barcoded 5' primer and a J-beta primer mix. A unique molecular identifier was introduced onto each TCR beta cDNA molecule by a template-switch 5' adaptor carrying 12 random nucleotides. At least 2.5 million CDR3-containing paired-end reads were obtained from each sample. All of the RNA was converted into first-strand cDNA using the Mint cDNA synthesis kit, with a TRBC-specific oligonucleotide serving as the primer. Following uracil-DNA glycosylase treatment, a first 18-cycle PCR with universal primers M1SS and BC2_uni_R was performed on all cDNA. The paper's processing steps were these. Each sample was normalized by randomly selecting 1 million high-quality reads, each carrying a distinct molecular identifier. Reads with shared molecular identifiers were discarded instead of being binned into consensus sequences. MiTCR, run with a Q25 quality threshold and the strictest error-elimination algorithm, handled CDR3 identification, clonotype clustering and error correction. A nonparametric unseen species model with Euler transformation was used to estimate lower-bound total TCR beta diversity. In-frame beta chains were kept once TCRdb had trimmed the public reads at Q25 with fastp and called clones with MiXCR. Merged by CDR3 protein, the rows form single entries marked with the most common genes and DNA. The V and J calls and clone size are TCRdb's, not the authors'. The sample profile shows 700,000 or so distinct CDR3 sequences; approximately 21% of them were found once. About 22% of the sample belongs to the ten largest clones.

This TCR came from a man in his 70s in good health. Material for sequencing was blood. Recombination connected TRBV20-1 to TRBJ1-2; the D gene is not confidently resolved. The CDR3 region has the sequence CSAREGWGYTF. The DNA reads as follows: TGCAGTGCTAGAGAGGGTTGGGGCTACACCTTC.